This T cell receptor (beta chain) was observed in a study of CD8 T cells in ankylosing spondylitis. General study results and limits: Disease-linked clones bore a CD8+ phenotype, appearing relatively rarely in peripheral blood. Ankylosing spondylitis blood appeared to be characterized by a TCR beta motif of under 10 highly homologous variants. As reported, disease-linked clones showed significant enrichment in matched ankylosing spondylitis synovial fluid.

The length of the CDR3 is 17 residues. Germline V gene data show CDR1 as SGHAT and CDR2 as FQNNGV. J lost 1 base, V lost 3 bases, and 10 bases had no gene match. Making the TCR beta libraries involved quantitative 5'-RACE with molecular barcodes. MiXCR was run by TCRdb on the 5' RACE reads, yielding one entry per CDR3 protein. The sample lists approximately 260,000 distinct CDR3 sequences, roughly 18% occurring once. About this clonotype itself: Its antigen is undetermined.

This TCR came from a male donor with ankylosing spondylitis or in good health (not recorded which). The sequencing sample was made of blood, either unsorted or a sorted T cell fraction (not recorded which). The chain links TRBV11-2 to TRBJ1-1; 8 positions match TRBD1. The CDR3 reads CASSFGQGAITNTEAFF. CDR3 DNA: TGTGCCAGCAGCTTTGGTCAGGGGGCAATTACGAACACTGAAGCTTTCTTT.